The T cell receptor beta chain described here comes from a study of shared clonotypes between healthy human individuals. General study results and limits: Sharing across four donors was highest in naive CD4 (around 5%) and lowest in memory CD8 (0.4%).

Authors' processing steps: For the immunoSEQ data, sequences were junction-only without quality scores, so filtering differed. Some clones are missing from TCRdb's copy, which holds only in-frame ones; the method was immunoSEQ multiplex PCR. Clone size and the V and J calls come from that table; the DNA yielded D and trimming. The sample contains 600,000 to 750,000 clones, roughly 72% of which appear only once. The CDR3 extends over 16 amino acids. Trimming at V came to 6 bases and at J to 2 bases, leaving 12 bases not matched to a gene. The germline CDR1 and CDR2 sequences are MDHEN and SYDVKM. Concerning this clone: What it binds is unknown.

The sample was memory CD4+ T cells sorted from blood. Subset: CD45RA-negative fraction. This clonotype was sampled from a woman younger than 45 in good health. The rearrangement uses TRBV28 and TRBJ1-2, with 7 bases identical to TRBD1. CDR3 DNA sequence: TGTGCCAGCAGCCTAAGGGCCCTGACAGGGAACTATGGCTACACCTTC. It encodes CASSLRALTGNYGYTF.